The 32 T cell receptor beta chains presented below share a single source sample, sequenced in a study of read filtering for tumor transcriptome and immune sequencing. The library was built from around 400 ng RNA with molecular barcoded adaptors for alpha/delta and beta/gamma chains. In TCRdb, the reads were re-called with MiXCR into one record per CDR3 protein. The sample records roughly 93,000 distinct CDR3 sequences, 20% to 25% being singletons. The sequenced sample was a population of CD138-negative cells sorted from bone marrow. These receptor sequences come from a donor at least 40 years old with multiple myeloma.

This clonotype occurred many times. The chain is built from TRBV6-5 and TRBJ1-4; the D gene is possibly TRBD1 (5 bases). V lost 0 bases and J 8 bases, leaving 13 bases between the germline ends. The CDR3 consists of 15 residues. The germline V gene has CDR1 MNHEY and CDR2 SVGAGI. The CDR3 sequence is CASSYSIYPGEKLFF. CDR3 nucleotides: TGTGCCAGCAGTTACTCGATCTATCCAGGGGAAAAACTGTTTTTT.

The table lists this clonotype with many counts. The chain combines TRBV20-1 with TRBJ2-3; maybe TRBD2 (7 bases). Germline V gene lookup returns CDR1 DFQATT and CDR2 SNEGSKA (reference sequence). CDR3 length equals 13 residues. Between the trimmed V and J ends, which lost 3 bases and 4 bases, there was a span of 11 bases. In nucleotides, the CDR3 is TGCAGTGCTAGTAGGGGGGGGGCAGATACGCAGTATTTT. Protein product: CSASRGGADTQYF.

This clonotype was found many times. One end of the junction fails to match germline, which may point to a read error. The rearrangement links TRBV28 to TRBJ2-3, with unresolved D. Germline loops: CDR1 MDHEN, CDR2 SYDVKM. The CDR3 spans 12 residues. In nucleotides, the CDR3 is TGCGCCAGCTCACTGAACACAGATACGCAGTATTTT. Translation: CASSLNTDTQYF.

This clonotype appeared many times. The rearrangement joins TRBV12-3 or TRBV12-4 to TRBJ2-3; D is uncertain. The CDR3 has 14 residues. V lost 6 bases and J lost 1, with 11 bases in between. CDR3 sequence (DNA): TGTGCCAGCAGCCGAACATGGCGCACAGATACGCAGTATTTT. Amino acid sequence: CASSRTWRTDTQYF.

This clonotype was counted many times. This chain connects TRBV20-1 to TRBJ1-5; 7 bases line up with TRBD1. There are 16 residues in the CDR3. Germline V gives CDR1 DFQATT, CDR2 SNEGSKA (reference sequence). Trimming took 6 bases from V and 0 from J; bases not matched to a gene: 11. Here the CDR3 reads CSAWAGGASSNQPQHF. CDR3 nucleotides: TGCAGTGCCTGGGCAGGGGGGGCGTCTAGCAATCAGCCCCAGCATTTT.

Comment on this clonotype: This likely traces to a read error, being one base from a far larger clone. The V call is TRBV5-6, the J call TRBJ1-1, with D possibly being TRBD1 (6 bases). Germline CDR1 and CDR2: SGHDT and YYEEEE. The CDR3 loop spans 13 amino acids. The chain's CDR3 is CAGSPDRNTEAFF. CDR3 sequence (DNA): TGTGCCGGCAGCCCGGACAGGAACACTGAAGCTTTCTTT.

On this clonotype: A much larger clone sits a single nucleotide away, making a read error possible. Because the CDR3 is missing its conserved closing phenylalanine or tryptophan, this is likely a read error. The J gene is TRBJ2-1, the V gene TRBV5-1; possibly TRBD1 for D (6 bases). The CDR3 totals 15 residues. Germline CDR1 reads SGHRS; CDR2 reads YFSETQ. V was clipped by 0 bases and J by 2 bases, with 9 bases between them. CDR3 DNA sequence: TGCGCCAGCAGCTTGGAAGGGGGAACCTACAATGAGCAGTTCCTC. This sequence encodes CASSLEGGTYNEQFL.

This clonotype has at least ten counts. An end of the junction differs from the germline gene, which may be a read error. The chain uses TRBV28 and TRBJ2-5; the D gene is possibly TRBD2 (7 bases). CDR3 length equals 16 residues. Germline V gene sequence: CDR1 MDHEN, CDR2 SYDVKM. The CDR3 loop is CASSSGASGSQATQYF. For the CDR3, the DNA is TGTGCCAGCTCCTCAGGGGCTAGCGGTTCCCAAGCGACCCAGTACTTC.

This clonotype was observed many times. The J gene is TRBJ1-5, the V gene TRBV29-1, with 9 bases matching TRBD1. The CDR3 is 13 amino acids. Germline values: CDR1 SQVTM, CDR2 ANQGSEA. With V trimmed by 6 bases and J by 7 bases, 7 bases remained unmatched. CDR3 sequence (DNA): TGCAGCGTGGGGGGACAGGGTGGGCAGCCCCAGCATTTT. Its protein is CSVGGQGGQPQHF.

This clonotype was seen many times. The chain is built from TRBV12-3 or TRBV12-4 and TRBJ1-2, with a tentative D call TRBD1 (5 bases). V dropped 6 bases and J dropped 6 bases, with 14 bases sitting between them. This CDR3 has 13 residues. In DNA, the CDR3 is TGTGCCAGCAGCCTGGGACTTAGGAATGGCTACACCTTC. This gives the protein CASSLGLRNGYTF.

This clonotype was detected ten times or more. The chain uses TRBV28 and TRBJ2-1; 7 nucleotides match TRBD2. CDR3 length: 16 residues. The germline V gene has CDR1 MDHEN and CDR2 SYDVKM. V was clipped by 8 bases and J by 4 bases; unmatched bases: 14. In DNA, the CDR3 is TGTGCCAGCCGTTGGGGAGTGGCTAGCGGTTACAATGAGCAGTTCTTC. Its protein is CASRWGVASGYNEQFF.

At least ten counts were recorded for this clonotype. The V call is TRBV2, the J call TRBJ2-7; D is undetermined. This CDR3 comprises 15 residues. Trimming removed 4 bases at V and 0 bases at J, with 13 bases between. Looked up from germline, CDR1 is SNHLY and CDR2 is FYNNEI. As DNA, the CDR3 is TGTGCCAGCAGTGTTTGGGCCGCGAGCTCCTACGAGCAGTACTTC. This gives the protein CASSVWAASSYEQYF. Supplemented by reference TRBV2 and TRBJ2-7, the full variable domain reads EPEVTQTPSHQVTQMGQEVILRCVPISNHLYFYWYRQILGQKVEFLVSFYNNEISEKSEIFDDQFSVERPDGSNFTLKIRSTKLEDSAMYFCASSVWAASSYEQYFGPGTRLTVT.

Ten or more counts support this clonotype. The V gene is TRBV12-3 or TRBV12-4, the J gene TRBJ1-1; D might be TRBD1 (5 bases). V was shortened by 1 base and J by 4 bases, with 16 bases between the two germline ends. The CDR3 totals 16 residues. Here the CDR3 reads CASSLGKGKGSTEAFF. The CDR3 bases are TGTGCCAGCAGTTTAGGAAAGGGGAAGGGGAGCACTGAAGCTTTCTTT.

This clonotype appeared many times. The CDR3 DNA follows: TGCGCCAGCAGCCTAATGACCGGGACAGGGTCCTACGAGCAGTACTTC. Residues: CASSLMTGTGSYEQYF. V and J are TRBV5-1 and TRBJ2-7; 9 bases fit TRBD1. The CDR3 contains 16 residues. The germline gives CDR1 SGHRS, CDR2 YFSETQ. J was trimmed by 1 base and V by 4 bases; bases with no gene match: 9.

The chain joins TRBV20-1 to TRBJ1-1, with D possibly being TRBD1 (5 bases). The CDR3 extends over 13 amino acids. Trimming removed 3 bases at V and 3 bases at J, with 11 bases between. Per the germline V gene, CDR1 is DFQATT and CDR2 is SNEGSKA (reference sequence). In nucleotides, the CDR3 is TGCAGTGCTAGGGGGGGATCGGACACTGAAGCTTTCTTT. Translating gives CSARGGSDTEAFF.

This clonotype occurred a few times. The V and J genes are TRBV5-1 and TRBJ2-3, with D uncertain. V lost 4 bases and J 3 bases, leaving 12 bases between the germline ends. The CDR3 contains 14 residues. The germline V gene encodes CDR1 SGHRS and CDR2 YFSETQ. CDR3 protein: CASSDPGETDTQYF. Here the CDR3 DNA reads TGCGCCAGCAGCGACCCAGGAGAAACAGATACGCAGTATTTT.

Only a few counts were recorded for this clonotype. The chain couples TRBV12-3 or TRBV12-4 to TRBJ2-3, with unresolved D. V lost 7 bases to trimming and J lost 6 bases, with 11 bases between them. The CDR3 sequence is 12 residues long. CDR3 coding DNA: TGTGCCAGCACCCTCGACCGGGATACGCAGTATTTT. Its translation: CASTLDRDTQYF.

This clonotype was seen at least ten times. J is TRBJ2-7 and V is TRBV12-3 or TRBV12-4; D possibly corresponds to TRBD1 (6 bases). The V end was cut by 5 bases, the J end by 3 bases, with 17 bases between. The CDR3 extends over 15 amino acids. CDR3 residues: CASSPSDREDYEQYF. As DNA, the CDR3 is TGTGCCAGCAGTCCCTCGGACAGAGAGGACTACGAGCAGTACTTC.

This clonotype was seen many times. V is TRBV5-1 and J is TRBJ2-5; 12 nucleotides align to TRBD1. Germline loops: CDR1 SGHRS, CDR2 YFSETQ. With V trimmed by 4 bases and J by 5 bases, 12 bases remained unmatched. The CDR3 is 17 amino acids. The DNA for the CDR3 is TGCGCCAGCAGCCGAACCCGGGACAGGGGGCCGAGTGAGACCCAGTACTTC. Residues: CASSRTRDRGPSETQYF.

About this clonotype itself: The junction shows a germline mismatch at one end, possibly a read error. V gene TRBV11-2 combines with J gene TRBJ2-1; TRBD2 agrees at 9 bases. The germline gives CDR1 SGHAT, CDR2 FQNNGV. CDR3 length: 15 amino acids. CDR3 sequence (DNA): TGTGTCAGCAGCGTTAGCGGGGGCTCCTACAATGAGCAGCTCTTC. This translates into CVSSVSGGSYNEQLF.

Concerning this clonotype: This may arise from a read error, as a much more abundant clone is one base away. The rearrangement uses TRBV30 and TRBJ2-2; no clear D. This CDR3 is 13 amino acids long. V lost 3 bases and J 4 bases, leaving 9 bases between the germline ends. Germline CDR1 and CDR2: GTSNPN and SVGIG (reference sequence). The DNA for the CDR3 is TGTGCCTGGAGCTACAGACCCACCGGGGAGCTGTTTTTT. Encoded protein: CAWSYRPTGELFF.

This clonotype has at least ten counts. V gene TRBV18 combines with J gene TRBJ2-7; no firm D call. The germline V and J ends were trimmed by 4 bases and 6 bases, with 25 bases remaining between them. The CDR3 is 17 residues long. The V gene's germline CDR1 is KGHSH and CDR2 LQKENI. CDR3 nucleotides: TGTGCCAGCTCACTGGTAAGCTTCGGCGGTAAAGGGTCCGAGCAGTACTTC. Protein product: CASSLVSFGGKGSEQYF.

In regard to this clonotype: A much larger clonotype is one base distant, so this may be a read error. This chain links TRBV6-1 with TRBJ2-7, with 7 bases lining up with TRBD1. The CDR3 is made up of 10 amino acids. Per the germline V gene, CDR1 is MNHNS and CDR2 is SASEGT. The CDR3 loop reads CGITGDEQYF. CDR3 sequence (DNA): TGTGGCATCACAGGGGACGAGCAGTACTTC.

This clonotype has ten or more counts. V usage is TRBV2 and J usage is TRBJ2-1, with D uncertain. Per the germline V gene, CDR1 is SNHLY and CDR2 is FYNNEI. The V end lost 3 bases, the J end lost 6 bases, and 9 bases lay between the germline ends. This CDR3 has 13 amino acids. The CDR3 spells CASSDWSSNEQFF. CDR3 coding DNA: TGTGCCAGCAGTGATTGGAGCAGCAATGAGCAGTTCTTC. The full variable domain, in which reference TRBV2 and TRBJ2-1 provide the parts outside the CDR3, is EPEVTQTPSHQVTQMGQEVILRCVPISNHLYFYWYRQILGQKVEFLVSFYNNEISEKSEIFDDQFSVERPDGSNFTLKIRSTKLEDSAMYFCASSDWSSNEQFFGPGTRLTVL.

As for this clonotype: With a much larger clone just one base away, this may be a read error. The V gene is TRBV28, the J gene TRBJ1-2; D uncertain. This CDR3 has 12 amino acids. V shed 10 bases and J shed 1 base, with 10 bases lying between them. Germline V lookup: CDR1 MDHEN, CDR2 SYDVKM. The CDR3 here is CATALFNYGYTF. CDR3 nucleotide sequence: TGTGCCACTGCGTTATTTAACTATGGCTACACCTTC.

CDR3 region: CASSVGTGGMSAFF. The CDR3 region has the DNA TGTGCCAGCAGCGTAGGCACAGGGGGGATGTCGGCTTTCTTT. The chain employs TRBV9 and TRBJ1-1; 8 bases fit TRBD1. Trimming took 0 bases from V and 11 from J; bases not matched to a gene: 9. The germline V gene has CDR1 SGDLS and CDR2 YYNGEE. CDR3 length: 14 amino acids.

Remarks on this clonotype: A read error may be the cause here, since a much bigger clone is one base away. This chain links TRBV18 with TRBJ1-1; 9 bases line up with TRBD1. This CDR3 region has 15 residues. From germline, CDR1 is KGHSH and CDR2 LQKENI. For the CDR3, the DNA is TGTGCCAGCCCACCGGGGGGACAGGGTGTGGCTGAAGCTTTCTTT. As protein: CASPPGGQGVAEAFF.

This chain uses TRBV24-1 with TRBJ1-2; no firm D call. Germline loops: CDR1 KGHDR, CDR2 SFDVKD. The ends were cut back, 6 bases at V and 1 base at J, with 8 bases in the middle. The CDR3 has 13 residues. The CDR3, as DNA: TGTGCCACCAGTACTCCTAATAACTATGGCTACACCTTC. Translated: CATSTPNNYGYTF.

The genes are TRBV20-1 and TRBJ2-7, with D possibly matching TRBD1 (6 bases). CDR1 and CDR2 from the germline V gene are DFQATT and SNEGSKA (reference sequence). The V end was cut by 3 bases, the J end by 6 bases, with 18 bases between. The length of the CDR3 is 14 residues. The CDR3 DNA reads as TGCAGTGCTAGCCCTTTCAGGGGATCGGGCGAGCAGTACTTC. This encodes CSASPFRGSGEQYF.

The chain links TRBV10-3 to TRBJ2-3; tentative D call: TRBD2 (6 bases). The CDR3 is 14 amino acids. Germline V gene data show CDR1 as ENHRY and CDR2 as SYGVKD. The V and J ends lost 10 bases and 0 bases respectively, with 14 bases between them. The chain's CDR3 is CATARGESTDTQYF. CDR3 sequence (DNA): TGTGCCACAGCTCGCGGGGAAAGCACAGATACGCAGTATTTT.

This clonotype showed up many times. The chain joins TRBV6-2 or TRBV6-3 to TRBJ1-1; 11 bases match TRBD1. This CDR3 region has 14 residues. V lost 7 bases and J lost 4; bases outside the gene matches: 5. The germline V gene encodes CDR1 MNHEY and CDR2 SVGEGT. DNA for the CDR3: TGTGCCAGCACCAGGACAGGGGGCTCCACTGAAGCTTTCTTT. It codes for CASTRTGGSTEAFF.

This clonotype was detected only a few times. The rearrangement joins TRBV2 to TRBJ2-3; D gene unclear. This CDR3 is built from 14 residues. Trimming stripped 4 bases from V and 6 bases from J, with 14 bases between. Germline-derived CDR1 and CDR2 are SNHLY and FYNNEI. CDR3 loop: CASSGHSPRDTQYF. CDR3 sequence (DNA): TGTGCCAGCAGTGGCCATTCCCCTCGGGATACGCAGTATTTT.